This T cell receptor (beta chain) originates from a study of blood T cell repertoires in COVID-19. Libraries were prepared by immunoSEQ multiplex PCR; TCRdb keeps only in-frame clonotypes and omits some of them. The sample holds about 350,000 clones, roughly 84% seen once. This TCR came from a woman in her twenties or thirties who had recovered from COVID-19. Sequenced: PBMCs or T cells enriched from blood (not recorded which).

CDR3 nucleotide sequence: TGTGCCAGCAGCGGACGGATTGGGACAGGGGGCTTATACACGCAGTATTTT. It is translated as CASSGRIGTGGLYTQYF. V usage is TRBV11-2 and J usage is TRBJ2-3; 12 nucleotides match TRBD1. Germline assignment: CDR1 SGHAT and CDR2 FQNNGV. After removal of 5 bases from V and 9 bases from J, the junction contained 15 bases not matched to a gene. The CDR3 runs 17 residues.